These 24 T cell receptor beta chains came from one sample sequenced in a study of CD8+CD57+ T cells in acquired aplastic anemia. It was genomic DNA that served as the template for profiling TCR beta VDJ and CDR3. Each CDR3 protein is one row after TCRdb ran MiXCR on the reads. The table records about 110,000 distinct CDR3 sequences, under 60% of them present only once. Sequenced: sorted CD4+, CD8+, or CD8+CD57+ T cells (not recorded which) from PBMCs. The receptors here all came from a human donor in good health, serving as a control.

The chain employs TRBV20-1 and TRBJ1-5; D unresolved. Germline lookup yields CDR1 DFQATT and CDR2 SNEGSKA (reference sequence). CDR3 length equals 14 residues. Between the trimmed V and J ends, which lost 3 bases and 0 bases, there was a span of 9 bases. The CDR3 sequence is CSAREGYSNQPQHF. The CDR3 DNA follows: TGCAGTGCTAGGGAGGGTTATAGCAATCAGCCCCAGCATTTT.

This clonotype was counted many times. The rearrangement links TRBV25-1 to TRBJ2-2, with 9 positions matching TRBD2. CDR3 length: 15 residues. CDR1 and CDR2 from the germline V gene are MGHDK and SYGVNS. The V and J ends lost 8 bases and 1 base, in that order; junction bases with no gene match: 5. This chain's CDR3 is CASSRLAENTGELFF. CDR3 coding DNA: TGTGCCAGCTCACGACTAGCGGAGAACACCGGGGAGCTGTTTTTT.

This sequence joins TRBV10-3 and TRBJ2-3; D is unresolved. The CDR3 runs to 13 residues. Germline loops: CDR1 ENHRY, CDR2 SYGVKD. V was clipped by 10 bases and J by 2 bases, with 13 bases between them. The CDR3 loop is CASTRRPTDTQYF. CDR3 nucleotide sequence: TGTGCCAGCACCCGAAGGCCCACAGATACGCAGTATTTT.

The chain uses TRBV7-1 and TRBJ2-3; 8 bases line up with TRBD2. TRBV7-1 is labeled an ORF, and its function is uncertain. This CDR3 spans 19 amino acids. The V gene end was trimmed by 3 bases and the J gene end by 0 bases; junction bases not matched to a gene: 14. As DNA, the CDR3 is TGTGCCAGCAGCTCCGCCCGGGGGGGCGCGGGGGTGAGCACAGATACGCAGTATTTT. Amino acid sequence: CASSSARGGAGVSTDTQYF.

This clonotype was observed many times. This chain connects TRBV10-3 to TRBJ1-6; a possible D gene is TRBD1 (5 bases). Germline CDR1 and CDR2: ENHRY and SYGVKD. CDR3 size: 15 residues. V was shortened by 5 bases and J by 3 bases, with 11 bases between the two germline ends. The CDR3 here is CAISLDSFYNSPLHF. The DNA of the CDR3 is TGTGCCATCAGTCTTGACAGTTTCTATAATTCACCCCTCCACTTT.

This clonotype was observed at least ten times. A read error may account for a junction end that differs from germline. The rearrangement joins TRBV3-1 to TRBJ2-1; D might be TRBD1 (7 bases). CDR1 is LGHDT, CDR2 YNNKEL, per germline (reference sequence). CDR3 size: 12 residues. CDR3: CASSQMGGQTGF. DNA of the CDR3: TGTGCCAGCAGCCAAATGGGGGGACAGACAGGATTC.

The table lists this clonotype with many counts. V usage is TRBV6-1 and J usage is TRBJ2-1; D unclear. Trimming took off 5 bases at V and 5 bases at J, with 7 bases between the two ends. CDR1 and CDR2 from the germline V gene are MNHNS and SASEGT. The CDR3 loop spans 12 amino acids. In DNA, the CDR3 is TGTGCCAGCAGTAGGACCGACAATGAGCAGTTCTTC. It specifies CASSRTDNEQFF.

A single count supports this clonotype. Just one base apart from a much larger clone, this may be a read error. Since no conserved phenylalanine or tryptophan closes the CDR3, a read error is the likely cause. J is TRBJ1-1 and V is TRBV30; weak D call: TRBD1 (5 bases). The CDR3 covers 12 residues. Germline V CDR1 and CDR2: GTSNPN, SVGIG (reference sequence). The ends were cut back, 7 bases at V and 1 base at J, with 10 bases in the middle. CDR3 protein: CASGPPNTEAFL. The DNA for the CDR3 is TGTGCCTCGGGGCCGCCGAACACTGAAGCTTTCCTT.

The CDR3 bases are TGTGCCATCAGTGGGACAGCATCCTCTGGAAACACCATATATTTT. Translating gives CAISGTASSGNTIYF. V is TRBV10-3 and J is TRBJ1-3; possible D gene TRBD1, 6 bases. Per the germline V gene, CDR1 is ENHRY and CDR2 is SYGVKD. This CDR3 contains 15 residues. The ends were cut back, 4 bases at V and 0 bases at J, with 10 bases in the middle.

V gene TRBV6-4 combines with J gene TRBJ1-1; maybe TRBD1 (5 bases). V was trimmed by 6 bases and J by 0 bases, leaving 11 bases between them. The germline V gene encodes CDR1 MRHNA and CDR2 SNTAGT. The CDR3 extends over 14 amino acids. The CDR3 spells CASRPGPLNTEAFF. CDR3 nucleotides: TGTGCCAGCAGACCGGGACCCTTGAACACTGAAGCTTTCTTT.

The chain carries TRBV19 and TRBJ1-3; D uncertain. Germline V gives CDR1 LNHDA, CDR2 SQIVND (reference sequence). Trimming pared 3 bases from V and 2 bases from J, leaving 8 bases between. The CDR3 has 14 amino acids. The CDR3 region is CASSIGQPGNTIYF. CDR3 coding DNA: TGTGCCAGTAGTATTGGGCAACCTGGAAACACCATATATTTT. Based on the CDR3 plus reference TRBV19 and TRBJ1-3, the full variable domain is DGGITQSPKYLFRKEGQNVTLSCEQNLNHDAMYWYRQDPGQGLRLIYYSQIVNDFQKGDIAEGYSVSREKKESFPLTVTSAQKNPTAFYLCASSIGQPGNTIYFGEGSWLTVV.

As for this clonotype: Because it lacks the conserved phenylalanine or tryptophan at the end, this CDR3 is likely a read error. The CDR3 DNA sequence: TGTGCCACCAGTGACTACAGGGGTGAGACCCAGTACCTC. This translates into CATSDYRGETQYL. J is TRBJ2-5 and V is TRBV24-1; 7 bases fit TRBD1. CDR1 is KGHDR, CDR2 SFDVKD, per germline. This CDR3 has 13 amino acids. The trim removed 4 bases at V and 5 bases at J, leaving 3 bases unmatched.

J is TRBJ2-7 and V is TRBV19, with D uncertain. The CDR3 length is 13 residues. V lost 4 bases to trimming and J lost 0 bases, with 7 bases between them. Germline V gene lookup returns CDR1 LNHDA and CDR2 SQIVND (reference sequence). The CDR3 here is CASSSWASYEQYF. The CDR3 DNA follows: TGTGCCAGTAGTAGCTGGGCCTCCTACGAGCAGTACTTC. Based on the CDR3 plus reference TRBV19 and TRBJ2-7, the full variable domain is DGGITQSPKYLFRKEGQNVTLSCEQNLNHDAMYWYRQDPGQGLRLIYYSQIVNDFQKGDIAEGYSVSREKKESFPLTVTSAQKNPTAFYLCASSSWASYEQYFGPGTRLTVT.

This clonotype was counted once. This may be a read error: a much more frequent sequence differs by one nucleotide. This chain joins TRBV6-1 and TRBJ1-1; 7 bases match TRBD1. Trimming at V came to 4 bases and at J to 0 bases, leaving 5 bases not matched to a gene. CDR1 is MNHNS and CDR2 is SASEGT in the germline V gene. The CDR3 contains 15 residues. The CDR3 reads CASSGQTGMNTEAFF. The CDR3 nucleotides read TGTGCCAGCAGTGGGCAGACAGGGATGAACACTGAAGCTTTCTTT.

This chain uses TRBV7-9 with TRBJ1-5; 9 nucleotides agree with TRBD1. Germline V lookup: CDR1 SEHNR, CDR2 FQNEAQ (reference sequence). The CDR3 consists of 15 residues. Trimming took 3 bases from V and 6 from J; bases not matched to a gene: 6. The CDR3 DNA reads TGTGCCAGCAGCTTTAGGACAGGGGAAAGTCAGCCCCAGCATTTT. Translating gives CASSFRTGESQPQHF.

This chain uses TRBV25-1 with TRBJ1-2; D ambiguous. The germline V gene has CDR1 MGHDK and CDR2 SYGVNS. Trimming cost V 3 bases and J 8 bases, with 10 bases left between them. This CDR3 has 12 residues. This CDR3 reads CASSEYRGGYTF. The CDR3 coding sequence is TGTGCCAGCAGTGAGTACCGCGGCGGCTACACCTTC.

The chain recombines TRBV5-1 with TRBJ2-2; D gene uncertain. Trimming took 1 base from V and 1 from J, leaving 5 bases between them. CDR3 length: 14 amino acids. CDR1 is SGHRS and CDR2 is YFSETQ in the germline V gene. The CDR3 DNA reads as TGCGCCAGCAGCTTGTCACGGAACACCGGGGAGCTGTTTTTT. Protein: CASSLSRNTGELFF. The full variable domain, in which reference TRBV5-1 and TRBJ2-2 provide the parts outside the CDR3, is KAGVTQTPRYLIKTRGQQVTLSCSPISGHRSVSWYQQTPGQGLQFLFEYFSETQRNKGNFPGRFSGRQFSNSRSEMNVSTLELGDSALYLCASSLSRNTGELFFGEGSRLTVL.

This clonotype was seen only a few times. This rearrangement joins TRBV19 to TRBJ2-7; 12 bases align to TRBD2. J gave up 2 bases and V 4 bases, and 3 bases lay outside the gene matches. The germline CDR1 and CDR2 sequences are LNHDA and SQIVND (reference sequence). The CDR3 length is 15 residues. The CDR3 DNA sequence: TGTGCCAGTAGTAGACTAGCGGGGGCGACCTACGAGCAGTACTTC. This encodes CASSRLAGATYEQYF.

The J gene is TRBJ2-1, the V gene TRBV12-3 or TRBV12-4, with 9 bases fitting TRBD2. The CDR3 has 16 amino acids. After removal of 3 bases from V and 7 bases from J, the junction contained 10 bases not matched to a gene. CDR3 nucleotides: TGTGCCAGCAGTTTTAGCGGGGGAGGAGAGGTGAATGAGCAGTTCTTC. Protein sequence: CASSFSGGGEVNEQFF.

This chain's CDR3 is CSARSLAGGQSTDTQYF. CDR3 coding DNA: TGCAGTGCTAGAAGTCTAGCGGGGGGGCAGAGCACAGATACGCAGTATTTT. V and J are TRBV20-1 and TRBJ2-3, with 12 nucleotides matching TRBD2. Germline lookup yields CDR1 DFQATT and CDR2 SNEGSKA (reference sequence). CDR3 length: 17 residues. The J segment lost 0 bases and the V segment lost 2 bases, leaving 6 bases of the junction unmatched.

Worth noting for this clonotype: This clone may be a read error of a much larger clone one base away. J is TRBJ1-2 and V is TRBV6-1; TRBD1 is a possible D gene (5 bases). This CDR3 has 13 amino acids. Germline-derived CDR1 and CDR2 are MNHNS and SASEGT. CDR3 protein: CAARFGAAYGYAF. The CDR3 DNA is TGTGCCGCCCGTTTTGGGGCCGCCTATGGCTACGCCTTC.

This clonotype was recorded a few times. CDR3 in DNA: TGTGCCAGCAGCTTGGGCGAGGGGGGCGAGCAGTTCTTC. This encodes CASSLGEGGEQFF. This sequence joins TRBV7-8 and TRBJ2-1, with D tentatively TRBD1 or TRBD2 (6 bases each). The CDR3 is 13 residues long. Germline V CDR1 and CDR2: SGHVS, FQNEAQ. Trimming cost V 3 bases and J 10 bases, with 13 bases left between them.

This chain's CDR3 is CSARASGGNTDTQYF. Here the CDR3 DNA reads TGCAGTGCTAGAGCTAGCGGGGGGAACACAGATACGCAGTATTTT. This sequence joins TRBV20-1 and TRBJ2-3; TRBD2 aligns across 11 bases. Germline assignment: CDR1 DFQATT and CDR2 SNEGSKA (reference sequence). The ends lost 1 base at V and 2 bases at J; junction bases unmatched: 2. CDR3 size: 15 residues.

This clonotype occurred a few times. This chain connects TRBV5-5 to TRBJ1-1; TRBD1 might be the D (6 bases). From germline, CDR1 is SGHKS and CDR2 YYEKEE (reference sequence). Trimming stripped 5 bases from V and 8 bases from J, with 16 bases between. The CDR3 runs 13 residues. The CDR3 DNA reads as TGTGCCAGCAGTATGGGGAGGGGACAAGAAGCTTTCTTT. Its protein product is CASSMGRGQEAFF.